The rows below give T cell receptor beta chains drawn from one sample of a study of cytomegalovirus exposure and HLA in healthy donors. Data came from immunoSEQ multiplex PCR; TCRdb stores just in-frame clones and leaves some out. The table shows fewer than 200,000 clones, with approximately 71% occurring only once. Sequencing was performed on PBMCs. Receptor source: a girl aged 10 to 17 in good health and CMV-seronegative. Both conserved end residues are part of each CDR3. The order of the fields is D gene, V gene, J gene, clone size, CDR3 protein, CDR3 DNA. The D gene is left open where the match is weak. Expanded clones are given a class, and other clones once, few, many or no size at all.

>TRBD2|TRBV7-9|TRBJ2-7|-
CASSLGNSGVYEQYF
TGTGCCAGCAGCCTGGGTAATAGCGGGGTCTACGAGCAGTACTTC
>-|TRBV5-4|TRBJ2-3|once
CASSPHPPDTQYF
TGTGCCAGCAGCCCACACCCCCCCGATACGCAGTATTTT
>TRBD1|TRBV9|TRBJ1-4|-
CASSPLTGLTNEKLFF
TGTGCCAGCAGCCCGTTGACAGGGCTAACTAATGAAAAACTGTTTTTT
>TRBD1|TRBV29-1|TRBJ1-4|few
CSVGRTGKLFF
TGCAGCGTTGGACGGACAGGGAAACTGTTTTTT
>-|TRBV25-1|TRBJ1-6|-
CASKEGWGYNSPLHF
TGTGCCAGCAAAGAGGGATGGGGATATAATTCACCCCTCCACTTT
>TRBD1|TRBV9|TRBJ1-2|-
CASSVAGGYGYTF
TGTGCCAGCAGCGTAGCAGGGGGCTATGGCTACACCTTC
>TRBD1|TRBV5-1|TRBJ1-2|-
CASSSQGAFNYGYTF
TGCGCCAGCAGCTCACAGGGGGCTTTTAACTATGGCTACACCTTC
>-|TRBV6-6|TRBJ2-1|medium-sized
CASSFDSYNEQFF
TGTGCCAGCAGTTTCGACAGCTACAATGAGCAGTTCTTC
>-|TRBV27|TRBJ2-1|-
CASSLGLGAGEQFF
TGTGCCAGCAGTTTAGGCCTTGGGGCCGGTGAGCAGTTCTTC
>TRBD2|TRBV5-5|TRBJ2-3|few
CASSLALAGTDTQYF
TGTGCCAGCAGCTTAGCACTAGCGGGGACAGATACGCAGTATTTT
>-|TRBV4-1|TRBJ1-4|-
CASSQDLGIGVGEKLFF
TGCGCCAGCAGCCAAGATTTGGGGATAGGGGTAGGGGAAAAACTGTTTTTT
>-|TRBV30|TRBJ1-2|-
CASLGAGYGYTF
TGTGCCTCCCTGGGGGCAGGGTATGGCTACACCTTC
>-|TRBV7-3|TRBJ2-7|-
CASSTGSPPYEQYF
TGTGCCAGCAGCACCGGGAGCCCCCCCTACGAGCAGTACTTC
>-|TRBV19|TRBJ1-3|-
CASSTGEGNTIYF
TGTGCCAGTAGTACCGGGGAAGGAAACACCATATATTTT
>-|TRBV6-1|TRBJ2-4|few
CASSVSYIQYF
TGTGCCAGCAGTGTTTCGTACATTCAGTACTTC
>-|TRBV7-9|TRBJ2-1|-
CASSPSDSRNIASGNEQFF
TGTGCCAGCAGCCCGTCGGACTCCCGGAATATCGCCTCGGGCAATGAGCAGTTCTTC
>-|TRBV15|TRBJ2-5|-
CATREGPQETQYF
TGTGCCACCAGGGAGGGACCTCAAGAGACCCAGTACTTC
>TRBD2|TRBV5-1|TRBJ2-5|-
CASSFPGASGGETQYF
TGCGCCAGCAGCTTCCCGGGGGCTAGCGGGGGAGAGACCCAGTACTTC
>-|TRBV6-6|TRBJ1-1|-
CASTPSRGSEAFF
TGTGCCAGCACCCCCAGCAGGGGCTCTGAAGCTTTCTTT
>TRBD2|TRBV6-5|TRBJ2-7|-
CASSSAGLENSYEQYF
TGTGCCAGCAGTTCCGCGGGACTAGAAAACTCCTACGAGCAGTACTTC
>-|TRBV6-1|TRBJ1-1|once
CASSEAGQVNTEAFF
TGTGCCAGCAGTGAGGCTGGACAAGTGAACACTGAAGCTTTCTTT
>-|TRBV11-3|TRBJ2-3|few
CASSLTWGGTDTQYF
TGTGCCAGCAGCTTGACCTGGGGGGGCACAGATACGCAGTATTTT
>-|TRBV14|TRBJ1-6|-
CASSQFQGLGNSPLHF
TGTGCCAGCAGCCAATTTCAGGGGTTGGGTAATTCACCCCTCCACTTT
>-|TRBV11-2|TRBJ1-2|-
CASSLDGGLLGGYTF
TGTGCCAGCAGCTTAGACGGCGGGTTGCTCGGTGGCTACACCTTC
>-|TRBV6-1|TRBJ2-1|once
CASAPGLVSYNEQFF
TGTGCCAGCGCACCAGGACTTGTCTCCTACAATGAGCAGTTCTTC
>-|TRBV28|TRBJ1-6|-
CASSSGGLIIPSLHNSPLHF
TGTGCCAGCAGTTCTGGGGGCCTGATAATTCCCAGCTTACATAATTCACCCCTCCACTTT
>TRBD1|TRBV2|TRBJ2-2|-
CASSVFGTENTGELFF
TGTGCCAGCAGTGTTTTTGGGACAGAGAACACCGGGGAGCTGTTTTTT
>-|TRBV9|TRBJ1-2|-
CASSATDGYTF
TGTGCCAGCAGCGCCACTGATGGCTACACCTTC